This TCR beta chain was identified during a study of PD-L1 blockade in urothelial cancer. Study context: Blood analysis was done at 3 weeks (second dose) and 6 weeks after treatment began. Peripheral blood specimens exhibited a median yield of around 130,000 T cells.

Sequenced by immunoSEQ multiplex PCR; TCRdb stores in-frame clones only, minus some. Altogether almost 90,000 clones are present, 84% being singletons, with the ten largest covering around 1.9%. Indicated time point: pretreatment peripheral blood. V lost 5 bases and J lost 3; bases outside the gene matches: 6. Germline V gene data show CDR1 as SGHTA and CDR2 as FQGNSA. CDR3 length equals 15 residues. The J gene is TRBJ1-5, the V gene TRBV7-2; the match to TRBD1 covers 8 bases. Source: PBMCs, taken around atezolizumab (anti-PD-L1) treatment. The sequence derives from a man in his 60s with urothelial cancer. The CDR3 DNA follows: TGTGCCAGCAGCCACGACAGGGGACTCAATCAGCCCCAGCATTTT. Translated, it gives CASSHDRGLNQPQHF.